Here is one TCR beta chain with its context. The antigen is unknown. Sequencing of TCR beta drew on CD8+ and CD4+ T cells from blood. Random hexamers were used to reverse transcribe an amount of about 0.45 to 1 ug RNA. TCRdb analysed the immunoSEQ multiplex PCR reads with MiXCR anew, one entry per CDR3 protein. The table lists about 53,000 distinct CDR3 sequences, roughly 94% of them singletons. This specimen belongs to a study of CD8 T cells in Susac syndrome. On the study more broadly: At blood draw, Susac syndrome patients were therapy-naive, on corticosteroids, or on intravenous immunoglobulin alone.

General study findings and limits: As acknowledged by the study, its TCR sequencing and HLA analysis included a relatively small number of individuals.

V was shortened by 5 bases and J by 5 bases, with 18 bases between the two germline ends. The length of the CDR3 is 16 residues. CDR1 is SEHNR, CDR2 FQNEAQ, per germline (reference sequence). Sequenced material: CD8+ T cells from PBMCs. The J gene is TRBJ2-2, the V gene TRBV7-9, with D perhaps TRBD1 or TRBD2 (5 bases each). The sequence derives from a human donor with Susac syndrome. CDR3 sequence: CASSPSSGTGTGELFF. CDR3 sequence (DNA): TGTGCCAGCAGCCCTTCCTCCGGGACCGGGACCGGGGAGCTGTTTTTT.